A single sample gave rise to the 16 T cell receptor beta chains below, sequenced in a study of blood T cells in healthy people across ages. For the second PCR, which ran for 7 to 11 cycles, a sample-barcoded 5' primer and a J-beta primer mix were used. MiXCR, run by TCRdb on the 5' RACE reads, gives a single entry per CDR3 protein. This sample yields roughly 800,000 distinct CDR3 sequences, of which 25% are seen a single time; 9% to 9.5% belongs to the top ten. The same specimen was also included in a second study, on T cells of mothers and their children.

Sequencing was carried out using blood. The receptors here all came from a boy younger than 18 in good health.

This clonotype has only a few counts. The chain combines TRBV5-6 with TRBJ2-1, with D perhaps TRBD1 (6 bases). Trimming cost V 4 bases and J 3 bases, with 14 bases left between them. The V gene's germline CDR1 is SGHDT and CDR2 YYEEEE. This CDR3 contains 15 residues. CDR3 protein: CASSPDSNGYNEQFF. The CDR3 region has the DNA TGTGCCAGCAGCCCGGACAGTAATGGCTACAATGAGCAGTTCTTC.

This clonotype was detected many times. The junction shows a germline mismatch at one end, possibly a read error. The DNA of the CDR3 is TGTGCCAGCGGTTTGACAGCCTCCAATGAGCAGTTCTTC. Protein sequence: CASGLTASNEQFF. The chain couples TRBV28 to TRBJ2-5; a weak D match, TRBD1 (5 bases). The assigned J gene may be wrong: the sequence end matches TRBJ2-1 better. The CDR3 runs to 13 residues. Per germline, CDR1 MDHEN and CDR2 SYDVKM.

The chain combines TRBV12-5 with TRBJ2-1; the match to TRBD1 covers 8 bases. CDR1 LGHNT and CDR2 FRNRAP come from the germline V gene. The J segment lost 6 bases and the V segment lost 2 bases, leaving 6 bases of the junction unmatched. The CDR3 spans 15 residues. CDR3 amino acids: CASGLWTGLLNEQFF. CDR3 nucleotides: TGTGCTAGTGGTTTGTGGACAGGGCTTCTCAATGAGCAGTTCTTC.

This rearrangement joins TRBV7-9 to TRBJ2-7; D unresolved. The germline gives CDR1 SEHNR, CDR2 FQNEAQ (reference sequence). The CDR3 length is 13 residues. Deletions cut 3 bases from V and 0 bases from J, with 6 bases between. In DNA, the CDR3 is TGTGCCAGCAGCTTTGAAGTCTCCTACGAGCAGTACTTC. It codes for CASSFEVSYEQYF.

The gene calls are TRBV9 and TRBJ2-5, with D perhaps being TRBD1 or TRBD2 (5 bases each). This CDR3 region has 15 residues. Germline lookup yields CDR1 SGDLS and CDR2 YYNGEE. Trimming removed 2 bases at V and 4 bases at J, with 15 bases between. The CDR3 is CASSVWGNEIETQYF. CDR3 nucleotide sequence: TGTGCCAGCAGCGTCTGGGGGAATGAAATAGAGACCCAGTACTTC.

This clonotype occurred a few times. The V call is TRBV7-9, the J call TRBJ1-5, with D perhaps matching TRBD1 (5 bases). This CDR3 is built from 14 residues. V lost 3 bases, J lost 4 bases, and 10 bases lay in between. Germline CDR1 SEHNR, CDR2 FQNEAQ (reference sequence). CDR3 sequence reads: CASSFGGENQPQHF. DNA of the CDR3: TGTGCCAGCAGCTTCGGGGGGGAGAATCAGCCCCAGCATTTT.

The rearrangement joins TRBV6-5 to TRBJ1-2; D is possibly TRBD1 (5 bases). Germline values: CDR1 MNHEY, CDR2 SVGAGI. V was shortened by 2 bases and J by 7 bases, with 11 bases between the two germline ends. This CDR3 has 13 amino acids. The CDR3 DNA reads as TGTGCCAGCAGTTACGGGTCGGGGGTTGGCTACACCTTC. It specifies CASSYGSGVGYTF.

This clonotype has more than one count but fewer than ten. The V gene is TRBV29-1, the J gene TRBJ2-6; 7 bases fit TRBD1. The V segment lost 4 bases and the J segment 0 bases; nucleotides outside the gene matches: 6. Germline V gives CDR1 SQVTM, CDR2 ANQGSEA. The CDR3 spans 16 residues. The CDR3 DNA is TGCAGCGTTGTCGAGGGGGCCTCCTCTGGGGCCAACGTCCTGACTTTC. It specifies CSVVEGASSGANVLTF.

Comment on this clonotype: The CDR3 does not end in the conserved phenylalanine or tryptophan, so this is likely a read error. The chain links TRBV29-1 to TRBJ2-7; TRBD1 aligns across 10 bases. Germline trimming cut 5 bases from V and 3 bases from J; bases unmatched to any gene: 4. Germline values: CDR1 SQVTM, CDR2 ANQGSEA. CDR3 size: 13 residues. The CDR3 nucleotides are TGCAGCGTTTTGGACAGGGGGAACTACGAGCAGTACCTC. It specifies CSVLDRGNYEQYL.

This chain connects TRBV3-1 to TRBJ2-5; TRBD2 aligns across 8 bases. The CDR3 runs to 16 residues. Per the germline V gene, CDR1 is LGHDT and CDR2 is YNNKEL (reference sequence). Trimming removed 3 bases from V and 3 bases from J; junction bases left unmatched: 9. Written as DNA, the CDR3 is TGTGCCAGCAGCCATCCCTCGGGAGGGGGAGAAGAGACCCAGTACTTC. This encodes CASSHPSGGGEETQYF.

This clonotype appeared a few times. The chain uses TRBV28 and TRBJ2-1, with D perhaps given as TRBD1 or TRBD2 (5 bases each). V lost 5 bases and J 7 bases, leaving 21 bases between the germline ends. The CDR3 runs 16 residues. The germline CDR1 and CDR2 sequences are MDHEN and SYDVKM. The CDR3 here is CASSPQKTGTLNEQFF. CDR3 bases: TGTGCCAGCAGTCCACAAAAAACCGGGACCCTAAATGAGCAGTTCTTC.

The chain recombines TRBV11-2 with TRBJ1-4; D possibly corresponds to TRBD1 (6 bases). V was cut by 4 bases and J by 10 bases, with 19 bases left in between. The CDR3 length is 15 residues. Germline V gives CDR1 SGHAT, CDR2 FQNNGV. The CDR3 nucleotides read TGTGCCAGCAGCTCACTTCGCGGGGGGCTCGGAAAACTGTTTTTT. As protein: CASSSLRGGLGKLFF.

This rearrangement joins TRBV2 to TRBJ2-7; weak D call: TRBD2 (5 bases). Between the trimmed V and J ends, which lost 8 bases and 7 bases, there was a span of 9 bases. Per the germline V gene, CDR1 is SNHLY and CDR2 is FYNNEI. The CDR3 runs 10 residues. In DNA, the CDR3 is TGTGCCAGCGCCAGGAGGGAGCAGTACTTC. Amino acid sequence: CASARREQYF.

The sample holds many counts of this clonotype. The chain recombines TRBV28 with TRBJ2-7; no reliable D call. Germline CDR1 reads MDHEN; CDR2 reads SYDVKM. Between the trimmed V and J ends, which lost 4 bases and 7 bases, there was a span of 8 bases. The CDR3 length is 11 residues. This CDR3 is CASSSVGEQYF. CDR3 DNA: TGTGCCAGCAGTTCTGTGGGTGAGCAGTACTTC.

The J gene is TRBJ1-1, the V gene TRBV11-2; 7 positions match TRBD1. The germline CDR1 and CDR2 sequences are SGHAT and FQNNGV. CDR3 length: 16 residues. V lost 3 bases and J lost 0; bases outside the gene matches: 7. The DNA of the CDR3 is TGTGCCAGCAGCTTTTGGGACAGATATATGAACACTGAAGCTTTCTTT. This gives the protein CASSFWDRYMNTEAFF.

The gene calls are TRBV9 and TRBJ1-1; D may be TRBD1 (6 bases). The CDR3 is 15 amino acids. Trimming left V 3 bases short and J 1 base short, with 13 bases between. The V gene's germline CDR1 is SGDLS and CDR2 YYNGEE. The CDR3 nucleotides read TGTGCCAGCAGCGGAAAGGGGGGACGGAACACTGAAGCTTTCTTT. Translation: CASSGKGGRNTEAFF.